This T cell receptor (beta chain) comes out of a study of metastatic and nonmetastatic thyroid tumors. Overall study context: Malignant thyroid and benign thyroid patients provided blood and tumor or nodule tissue whose repertoires were compared. Study-level findings and limits: Versus benign nodules, malignant thyroid tumors reportedly had significantly higher TCR beta diversity, in blood and tumor.

Regarding this clone: Its cognate antigen is unknown.

Germline trimming cut 3 bases from V and 2 bases from J; bases unmatched to any gene: 1. Germline assignment: CDR1 DFQATT and CDR2 SNEGSKA (reference sequence). The CDR3 covers 14 residues. Original analysis: Across clinicopathological groups, CDR3 differences served as the basis for building a distant-metastasis classifier for papillary thyroid cancer. With MiXCR, TCRdb called clones anew from the PCR reads. Clone size and V and J calls follow TCRdb, not the original study. This repertoire shows 45,000 to 50,000 clones, less than 25% found once; its top ten account for about 3.8%. Patients had received no treatment of any kind before thyroid surgery.

The V and J genes are TRBV20-1 and TRBJ2-5; 12 bases are a match to TRBD2. The sequence was obtained from a male donor with papillary thyroid cancer or a benign thyroid nodule (not recorded which). Some clones in this sample may be carry-over from other donors' samples. Sequenced: blood. The CDR3 bases are TGCAGTGCTAGTGGACTAGCGGGGCAAGAGACCCAGTACTTC. Encoded protein: CSASGLAGQETQYF.